These T cell receptor beta chains were read from a single sample in a study of blood T cells in healthy people across ages. TCRdb itself ran the 5' RACE reads through MiXCR, one entry per CDR3 protein. Here the sample spans around 400,000 distinct CDR3 sequences, roughly half being singletons. The sequenced sample was blood. Source of these receptors: a man aged 55-75 years in good health. The CDR3 runs from the conserved cysteine through the conserved F or W. A D gene is named only where the DNA matches it firmly. Only some rows state a clone size, as once, few, many or a class for expanded clones.

J gene,clone size,D gene,V gene,CDR3 DNA,CDR3 protein
TRBJ2-6,-,-,TRBV5-1,TGCGCCAGCAGCTTTGCACTTCTCTCTGGGGCCAACGTCCTGACTTTC,CASSFALLSGANVLTF
TRBJ1-5,-,-,TRBV4-2,TGTGCCAGCAGCCCCGGCAGGGTAGGCCAGCCCCAGCATTTT,CASSPGRVGQPQHF
TRBJ2-4,-,TRBD2,TRBV18,TGTGCCAGCTCTGAACTAGCGGGGGTTCCGCTAGCCAAAAACATTCAGTACTTC,CASSELAGVPLAKNIQYF
TRBJ2-1,-,-,TRBV20-1,TGCAGTGCCGTTAAGGTGGGGTCCTACAATGAGCAGTTCTTC,CSAVKVGSYNEQFF
TRBJ2-1,-,TRBD1,TRBV29-1,TGCAGCGGAGCGACAGGGAGCTCCTACAATGAGCAGTTCTTC,CSGATGSSYNEQFF
TRBJ2-1,-,TRBD1,TRBV5-1,TGCGCCAGCAGCTTGGGACAGGGTTTGGGCAATGAGCAGTTCTTC,CASSLGQGLGNEQFF
TRBJ1-2,few,-,TRBV12-3/TRBV12-4,TGTGCCAGCAGAGATCCCGGGACGTCGGCTGGCTACACCTTC,CASRDPGTSAGYTF
TRBJ2-3,-,TRBD1,TRBV12-3/TRBV12-4,TGTGCCAGCAGTCTCCAGGGACAGGAAATTACAGATACGCAGTATTTT,CASSLQGQEITDTQYF
TRBJ2-3,-,-,TRBV12-3/TRBV12-4,TGTGCCAGCAGTTCCCAGCCAAGGGCTAGCACAGATACGCAGTATTTT,CASSSQPRASTDTQYF
TRBJ2-1,-,-,TRBV12-3/TRBV12-4,TGTGCCAGCGGGTTTCGTCACGACAAGTTCTTC,CASGFRHDKFF
TRBJ2-1,-,TRBD2,TRBV6-2/TRBV6-3,TGTGCCAGCAGACCCGTAGTGGGCGGGGGAATGAATGAGCAGTTCTTC,CASRPVVGGGMNEQFF
TRBJ1-2,few,-,TRBV14,TGTGCCAGCAGCCCCCGTCTCCCTAACTATGGCTACACCTTC,CASSPRLPNYGYTF
TRBJ1-2,-,-,TRBV14,TGTGCCAGCAGCCAAGAGTTGGGGTATGGCTACACCTTC,CASSQELGYGYTF
TRBJ2-5,-,TRBD1,TRBV7-3,TGTGCCAGCAGCTCGGGACAGTTAGGGACCCAGTACTTC,CASSSGQLGTQYF
TRBJ1-2,-,-,TRBV12-3/TRBV12-4,TGTGCCAGCAGTGTGGGACCGGTCAGGAGCTACACCTTC,CASSVGPVRSYTF
TRBJ2-5,-,-,TRBV3-1,TGTGCCAGCAGCCAACATCCGGGCTCAGCGGGAGAGACCCAGTACTTC,CASSQHPGSAGETQYF
TRBJ2-4,-,TRBD2,TRBV6-6,TGTGCCAGCAGCCTACTAGCGGGAGGGGACAAAAACATTCAGTACTTC,CASSLLAGGDKNIQYF
TRBJ2-7,-,TRBD2,TRBV6-2/TRBV6-3,TGTGCCAGCTCCGATCTCGGGAGGTACGAGCAGTACTTC,CASSDLGRYEQYF
TRBJ1-1,-,TRBD1,TRBV28,TGTGCCAGCAGGCAGGGGGGGCAGCAGGGAGAAGCTTTCTTT,CASRQGGQQGEAFF
TRBJ1-5,many,-,TRBV7-2,TGTGCCAGCAGCTTATCCGCGGGGATCAATCAGCCCCAGCATTTT,CASSLSAGINQPQHF
TRBJ2-7,-,TRBD1,TRBV10-3,TGTGCCACGAGTAAGGGGACAGACTCCTACGAGCAGTACTTC,CATSKGTDSYEQYF
TRBJ2-7,few,-,TRBV29-1,TGCAGCGTTGCGAGATCGGGGCTTACCTACGAGCAGTACTTC,CSVARSGLTYEQYF
TRBJ2-7,-,-,TRBV18,TGTGCCAGCTCACAACAGGGATTCTCCTACGAGCAGTACTTC,CASSQQGFSYEQYF
TRBJ1-1,-,-,TRBV6-5,TGTGCCAGCAGTTACAGCTTCCCGCCGGGCACTGAAGCTTTCTTT,CASSYSFPPGTEAFF
TRBJ2-5,-,TRBD2,TRBV5-6,TGTGCCAGCAGCCTCGCTAGCGGGAGTCACTGGCAGTACTTC,CASSLASGSHWQYF
TRBJ2-7,once,-,TRBV11-2,TGTGCCAGCAGCCCGGGGCCTGCCTCCTACGAGCAGTACTTC,CASSPGPASYEQYF
TRBJ2-5,-,-,TRBV3-1,TGTGCCAGCAGCCAAGATAATGGGGGGACGTACCAAGAGACCCAGTACTTC,CASSQDNGGTYQETQYF
TRBJ2-1,-,TRBD2,TRBV12-3/TRBV12-4,TGTGCCAGCAGTTTATGGGGGACTACCAACAATGAGCAGTTCTTC,CASSLWGTTNNEQFF